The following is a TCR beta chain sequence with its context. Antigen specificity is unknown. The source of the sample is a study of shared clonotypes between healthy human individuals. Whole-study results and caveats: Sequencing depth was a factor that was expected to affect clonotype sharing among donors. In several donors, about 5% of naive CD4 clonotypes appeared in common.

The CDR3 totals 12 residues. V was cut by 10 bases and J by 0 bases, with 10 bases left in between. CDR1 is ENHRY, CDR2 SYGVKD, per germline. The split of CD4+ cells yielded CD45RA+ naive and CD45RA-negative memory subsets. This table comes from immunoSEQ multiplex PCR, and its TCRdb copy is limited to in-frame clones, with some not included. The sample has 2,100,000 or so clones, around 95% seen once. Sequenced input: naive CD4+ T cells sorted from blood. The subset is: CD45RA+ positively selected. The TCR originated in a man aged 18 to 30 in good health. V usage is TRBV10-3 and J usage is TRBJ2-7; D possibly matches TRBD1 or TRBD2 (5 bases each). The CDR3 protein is CASKGSSYEQYF. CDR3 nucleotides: TGTGCCAGCAAGGGGAGCTCCTACGAGCAGTACTTC.